This T cell receptor beta chain appears in the sequencing data of a study of T cell changes during pregnancy in multiple sclerosis. Sequenced by immunoSEQ multiplex PCR; TCRdb stores in-frame clones only, minus some. The sample contains 60,000 or so clones, approximately 92% of which appear only once. The source is a female donor with multiple sclerosis, enrolled in a pregnancy study. Material: peripheral blood, obtained in the first trimester of pregnancy.

CDR3 DNA sequence: TGTGCCAGCAGTTATTGGGGGGAGGGCCGCGAGACCCAGTACTTC. Its translation is CASSYWGEGRETQYF. The chain employs TRBV6-5 and TRBJ2-5; 7 positions match TRBD2. V trimming: 3 bases; J trimming: 5 bases; junction bases outside the gene matches: 9. Per germline, CDR1 MNHEY and CDR2 SVGAGI. This CDR3 has 15 residues.